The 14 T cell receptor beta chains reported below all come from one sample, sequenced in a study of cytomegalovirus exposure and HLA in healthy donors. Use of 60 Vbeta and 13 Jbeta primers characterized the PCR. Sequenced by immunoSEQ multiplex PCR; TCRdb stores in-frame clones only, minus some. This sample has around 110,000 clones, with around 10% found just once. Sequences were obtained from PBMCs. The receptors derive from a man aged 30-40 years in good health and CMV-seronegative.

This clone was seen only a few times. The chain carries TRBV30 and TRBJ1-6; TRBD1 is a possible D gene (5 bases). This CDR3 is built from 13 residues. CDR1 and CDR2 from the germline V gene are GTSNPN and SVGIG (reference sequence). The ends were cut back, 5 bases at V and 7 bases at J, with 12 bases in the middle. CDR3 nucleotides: TGTGCCTGGGGCGCAGGGTGGAATTCACCCCTCCACTTT. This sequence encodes CAWGAGWNSPLHF.

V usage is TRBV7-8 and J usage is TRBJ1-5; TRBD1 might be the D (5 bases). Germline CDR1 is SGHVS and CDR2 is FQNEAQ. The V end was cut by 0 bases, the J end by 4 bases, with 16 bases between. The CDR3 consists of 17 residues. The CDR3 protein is CASSLAGQVTRNQPQHF. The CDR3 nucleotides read TGTGCCAGCAGCTTAGCCGGACAAGTAACTCGGAATCAGCCCCAGCATTTT.

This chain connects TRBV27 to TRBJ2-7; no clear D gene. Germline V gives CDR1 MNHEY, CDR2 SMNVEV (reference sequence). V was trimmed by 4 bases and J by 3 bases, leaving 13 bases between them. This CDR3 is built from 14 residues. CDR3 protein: CASSSRLELYEQYF. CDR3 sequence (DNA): TGTGCCAGCAGTTCGCGACTCGAACTCTACGAGCAGTACTTC.

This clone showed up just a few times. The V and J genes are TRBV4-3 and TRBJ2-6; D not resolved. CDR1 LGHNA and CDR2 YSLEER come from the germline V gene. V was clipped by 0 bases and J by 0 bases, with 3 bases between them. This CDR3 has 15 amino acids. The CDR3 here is CASSQESSGANVLTF. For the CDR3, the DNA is TGCGCCAGCAGCCAAGAGAGCTCTGGGGCCAACGTCCTGACTTTC.

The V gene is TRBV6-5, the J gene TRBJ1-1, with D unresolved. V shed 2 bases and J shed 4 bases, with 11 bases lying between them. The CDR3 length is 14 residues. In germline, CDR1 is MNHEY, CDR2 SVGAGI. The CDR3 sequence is CASSYHGLGTEAFF. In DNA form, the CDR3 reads TGTGCCAGCAGTTACCACGGACTCGGCACTGAAGCTTTCTTT.

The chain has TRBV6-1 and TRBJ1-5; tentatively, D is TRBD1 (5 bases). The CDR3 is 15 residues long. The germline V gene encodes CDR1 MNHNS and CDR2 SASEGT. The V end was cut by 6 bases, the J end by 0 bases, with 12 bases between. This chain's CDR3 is CASRKDSYSNQPQHF. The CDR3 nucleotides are TGTGCCAGCAGAAAAGACAGTTATAGCAATCAGCCCCAGCATTTT.

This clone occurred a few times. The CDR3 sequence is CASSLWTGSRYF. The CDR3 DNA reads TGTGCCAGCAGCTTATGGACAGGGTCTCGGTACTTC. The J gene is TRBJ2-7, the V gene TRBV11-2; the match to TRBD1 covers 8 bases. V was clipped by 2 bases and J by 12 bases; unmatched bases: 6. The CDR3 runs 12 residues. Germline V CDR1 and CDR2: SGHAT, FQNNGV.

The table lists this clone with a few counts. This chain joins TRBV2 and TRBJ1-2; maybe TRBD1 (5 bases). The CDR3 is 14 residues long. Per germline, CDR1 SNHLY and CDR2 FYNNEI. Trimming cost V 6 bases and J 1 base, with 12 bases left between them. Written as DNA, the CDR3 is TGTGCCAGCAGCGCCTTGACAGTTAACTATGGCTACACCTTC. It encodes CASSALTVNYGYTF.

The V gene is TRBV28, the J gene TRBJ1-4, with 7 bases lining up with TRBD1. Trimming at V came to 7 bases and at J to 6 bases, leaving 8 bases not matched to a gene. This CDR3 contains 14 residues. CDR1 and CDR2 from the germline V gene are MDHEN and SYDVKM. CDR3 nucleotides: TGTGCCAGCAAACATGACAGGGTATATGAAAAACTGTTTTTT. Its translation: CASKHDRVYEKLFF.

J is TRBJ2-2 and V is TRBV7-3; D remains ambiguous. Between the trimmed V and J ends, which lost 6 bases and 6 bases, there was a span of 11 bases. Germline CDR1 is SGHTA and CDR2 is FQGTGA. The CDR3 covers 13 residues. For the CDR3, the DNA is TGTGCCAGCAGGAGTAGATCTGCCGGGGAGCTGTTTTTT. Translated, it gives CASRSRSAGELFF.

CDR3 DNA: TGCGCCAGCAGCCAAGACCTAGCGTTGGGAGAGCAGTACTTC. Translated, it gives CASSQDLALGEQYF. The chain couples TRBV4-1 to TRBJ2-7; TRBD2 is a possible D gene (6 bases). This CDR3 spans 14 amino acids. The V and J ends lost 0 bases and 7 bases respectively, with 13 bases between them. Germline lookup yields CDR1 MGHRA and CDR2 YSYEKL.

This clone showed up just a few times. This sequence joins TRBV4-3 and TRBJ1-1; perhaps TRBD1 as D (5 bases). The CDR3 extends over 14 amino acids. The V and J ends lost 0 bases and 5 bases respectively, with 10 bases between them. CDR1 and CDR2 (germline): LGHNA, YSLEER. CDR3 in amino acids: CASSQDPGVTEAFF. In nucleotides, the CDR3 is TGCGCCAGCAGCCAAGATCCGGGGGTTACTGAAGCTTTCTTT.

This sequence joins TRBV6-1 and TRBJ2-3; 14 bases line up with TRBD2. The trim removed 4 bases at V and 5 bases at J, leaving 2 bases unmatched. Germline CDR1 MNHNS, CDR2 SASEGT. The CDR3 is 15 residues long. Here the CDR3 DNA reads TGTGCCAGCAGTGGACTAGCGGGAGGGGAAGATACGCAGTATTTT. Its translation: CASSGLAGGEDTQYF.

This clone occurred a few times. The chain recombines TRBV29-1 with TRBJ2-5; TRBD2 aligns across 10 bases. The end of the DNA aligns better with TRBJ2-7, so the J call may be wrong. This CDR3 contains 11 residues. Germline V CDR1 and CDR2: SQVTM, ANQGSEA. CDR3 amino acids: CSALAGYEQYF. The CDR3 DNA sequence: TGCAGCGCACTAGCGGGGTACGAGCAGTACTTC.